This entry concerns a single T cell receptor (beta chain). This sample was included in a study of cytomegalovirus exposure and HLA in healthy donors. This PCR relied on a set of 60 Vbeta primers and 13 Jbeta primers. Here immunoSEQ multiplex PCR was the method, and the copy in TCRdb shows in-frame clones only, minus some. The sample shows 130,000 to 150,000 clones, roughly two thirds of them seen only once. This clonotype originated in a human donor in good health. The source material was PBMCs.

In DNA form, the CDR3 reads TGTGCCAGCAGTTACGCGGGACTAGCGGGAGGTGAGCAGTTCTTC. Translated, it gives CASSYAGLAGGEQFF. V gene TRBV6-5 combines with J gene TRBJ2-1; 15 positions match TRBD2. With 2 bases clipped from V and 9 bases from J, the junction kept 2 bases outside the gene matches. The germline V gene encodes CDR1 MNHEY and CDR2 SVGAGI. CDR3 length equals 15 residues.